A single sample gave rise to the 18 T cell receptor beta chains below, sequenced in a study of long-term antiretroviral therapy in people with HIV. It was version v3.0 of the immunoSEQ assay that was run at survey level. Clones were read by immunoSEQ multiplex PCR, and TCRdb kept only the in-frame ones, dropping some. The sample lists tens of thousands of clones; approximately 76% were seen once. Sequenced here: unsorted PBMCs, sampled 1.1 years before starting antiretroviral therapy. The receptor source for this set is a woman aged 40 to 49 with HIV.

This clone was recorded only once. The chain employs TRBV19 and TRBJ2-3; 8 bases match TRBD2. The germline V gene has CDR1 LNHDA and CDR2 SQIVND (reference sequence). The CDR3 has 17 residues. Trimming took 5 bases from V and 6 from J; bases not matched to a gene: 16. The CDR3 DNA follows: TGTGCCAGTAGTCCACGGACTAGCTCCTCTTCGTCGGATACGCAGTATTTT. It is translated as CASSPRTSSSSSDTQYF.

The CDR3 reads CAWSVPGSSSYEQYF. CDR3 bases: TGTGCCTGGAGTGTTCCGGGGTCTTCAAGCTACGAGCAGTACTTC. This chain uses TRBV30 with TRBJ2-7; TRBD2 might be the D (5 bases). V was shortened by 0 bases and J by 3 bases, with 15 bases between the two germline ends. CDR3 length: 15 residues. The germline gives CDR1 GTSNPN, CDR2 SVGIG (reference sequence).

V and J are TRBV28 and TRBJ2-1, with a possible D match to TRBD1 (6 bases). Germline V gives CDR1 MDHEN, CDR2 SYDVKM. Trimming left V 6 bases short and J 3 bases short, with 15 bases between. The CDR3 has 15 residues. The CDR3 DNA follows: TGTGCCAGCAGGGCGACAGGTACGATCTACAATGAGCAGTTCTTC. Amino acid sequence: CASRATGTIYNEQFF.

This rearrangement joins TRBV11-2 to TRBJ1-2, with 8 nucleotides matching TRBD1. CDR1 is SGHAT, CDR2 FQNNGV, per germline. Germline trimming cut 5 bases from V and 8 bases from J; bases unmatched to any gene: 13. The CDR3 consists of 15 residues. CDR3 coding DNA: TGTGCCAGCAGCATGACGTTACAGGGGGTTGGCGGCTACACCTTC. Its protein is CASSMTLQGVGGYTF.

The chain carries TRBV7-2 and TRBJ1-4; D is unresolved. Trimming took 5 bases from V and 12 from J, leaving 22 bases between them. Germline CDR1 and CDR2: SGHTA and FQGNSA. The CDR3 has 15 residues. The CDR3 region is CASSLSAAPQTELFF. The CDR3 coding sequence is TGTGCCAGCAGCCTCAGTGCTGCGCCCCAAACGGAACTGTTTTTT.

The J gene is TRBJ2-6, the V gene TRBV30, with no clear D. The CDR3 length is 14 residues. Trimming shortened V by 1 base and J by 2 bases, and 6 bases separated the two germline ends. Germline CDR1 and CDR2: GTSNPN and SVGIG (reference sequence). The chain's CDR3 is CAWSDGTGANVLTF. The CDR3 coding sequence is TGTGCCTGGAGTGATGGCACTGGGGCCAACGTCCTGACTTTC.

A single count supports this clone. The rearrangement links TRBV28 to TRBJ1-5; D is unresolved. The CDR3 loop spans 13 amino acids. Germline lookup yields CDR1 MDHEN and CDR2 SYDVKM. Trimming pared 4 bases from V and 7 bases from J, leaving 11 bases between. CDR3 residues: CASSSGSRQPQHF. The CDR3 nucleotides are TGTGCCAGCAGTTCTGGGAGCAGACAGCCCCAGCATTTT. The full variable domain, completed using reference TRBV28 and TRBJ1-5, is DVKVTQSSRYLVKRTGEKVFLECVQDMDHENMFWYRQDPGLGLRLIYFSYDVKMKEKGDIPEGYSVSREKKERFSLILESASTNQTSMYLCASSSGSRQPQHFGDGTRLSIL.

The V gene is TRBV2, the J gene TRBJ2-7; 9 nucleotides line up with TRBD2. Germline trimming cut 4 bases from V and 4 bases from J; bases unmatched to any gene: 8. The CDR3 is 15 amino acids. Germline CDR1 SNHLY, CDR2 FYNNEI. The CDR3, as DNA: TGTGCCAGCAGTGCAATAGCGGGAGTTACTTACGAGCAGTACTTC. Protein: CASSAIAGVTYEQYF.

The gene calls are TRBV11-3 and TRBJ1-2, with 8 bases identical to TRBD1. After removal of 2 bases from V and 4 bases from J, the junction contained 0 bases not matched to a gene. The CDR3 is made up of 13 amino acids. CDR1 and CDR2 from the germline V gene are SGHNT and YENEEA. CDR3 DNA: TGTGCCAGCAGCTTAACAGGGGGCTATGGCTACACCTTC. Translating gives CASSLTGGYGYTF.

The chain employs TRBV5-4 and TRBJ1-2; 7 bases are a match to TRBD1. Germline values: CDR1 SGHNT, CDR2 YYREEE (reference sequence). The CDR3 sequence is 14 residues long. J lost 3 bases, V lost 3 bases, and 5 bases had no gene match. The CDR3 region is CASSSRDSYYGYTF. CDR3 DNA: TGTGCCAGCAGCTCCAGGGACAGCTACTATGGCTACACCTTC.

The rearrangement joins TRBV4-1 to TRBJ2-1; D remains ambiguous. Germline values: CDR1 MGHRA, CDR2 YSYEKL. The CDR3 covers 13 residues. Trimming pared 3 bases from V and 0 bases from J, leaving 3 bases between. CDR3 sequence: CASSQSSYNEQFF. CDR3 DNA sequence: TGCGCCAGCAGCCAGAGCTCCTACAATGAGCAGTTCTTC.

The genes are TRBV4-1 and TRBJ2-2; the D gene is possibly TRBD1 (6 bases). V was clipped by 1 base and J by 6 bases, with 9 bases between them. Germline V lookup: CDR1 MGHRA, CDR2 YSYEKL. The CDR3 sequence is 14 residues long. The CDR3 nucleotides read TGCGCCAGCAGCCAAGCCCCAGGGGCCGGGGAGCTGTTTTTT. Its protein product is CASSQAPGAGELFF.

The chain has TRBV14 and TRBJ1-6, with D possibly matching TRBD1 (5 bases). Trimming took 1 base from V and 7 from J, leaving 11 bases between them. Germline V lookup: CDR1 SGHDN, CDR2 FVKESK. The CDR3 is 15 residues long. CDR3 in amino acids: CASSQAGRENSPLHF. Here the CDR3 DNA reads TGTGCCAGCAGCCAAGCTGGCAGGGAAAATTCACCCCTCCACTTT.

J is TRBJ2-1 and V is TRBV7-2; 7 bases map to TRBD2. The CDR3 is made up of 16 amino acids. The trim removed 1 base at V and 8 bases at J, leaving 11 bases unmatched. Germline V gene sequence: CDR1 SGHTA, CDR2 FQGNSA. The CDR3, as DNA: TGTGCCAGCAGCTTAGATTGGGGTACTAGCGTCGATGAGCAGTTCTTC. It is translated as CASSLDWGTSVDEQFF. The full variable domain, in which reference TRBV7-2 and TRBJ2-1 provide the parts outside the CDR3, is GAGVSQSPSNKVTEKGKDVELRCDPISGHTALYWYRQSLGQGLEFLIYFQGNSAPDKSGLPSDRFSAERTGGSVSTLTIQRTQQEDSAVYLCASSLDWGTSVDEQFFGPGTRLTVL.

This clone appeared once. V gene TRBV5-4 combines with J gene TRBJ1-1; a possible D gene is TRBD1 (5 bases). There are 15 residues in the CDR3. V lost 4 bases and J 0 bases, leaving 13 bases between the germline ends. Germline assignment: CDR1 SGHNT and CDR2 YYREEE (reference sequence). The CDR3 DNA reads as TGTGCCAGCAGCCAGAAGGGACGGATGAACACTGAAGCTTTCTTT. This codes for CASSQKGRMNTEAFF.

In its sample, this clone was seen once. The chain joins TRBV7-2 to TRBJ1-2, with 7 bases fitting TRBD1. The CDR3 has 14 residues. Per germline, CDR1 SGHTA and CDR2 FQGNSA. V lost 4 bases, J lost 3 bases, and 5 bases stayed unmatched. CDR3: CASSSRTGDYGYTF. The CDR3, as DNA: TGTGCCAGCAGCTCTAGGACAGGTGACTATGGCTACACCTTC.

V gene TRBV29-1 combines with J gene TRBJ2-7, with D possibly being TRBD2 (6 bases). This CDR3 is built from 14 residues. The germline V and J ends were trimmed by 4 bases and 0 bases, with 13 bases remaining between them. From germline, CDR1 is SQVTM and CDR2 ANQGSEA. CDR3 in amino acids: CSVVAGLSSYEQYF. The CDR3 nucleotides are TGCAGCGTTGTGGCGGGGCTAAGCTCCTACGAGCAGTACTTC.

This chain joins TRBV15 and TRBJ2-3, with D perhaps TRBD1 or TRBD2 (5 bases each). Germline CDR1 LNHNV, CDR2 YYDKDF (reference sequence). The ends were cut back, 0 bases at V and 4 bases at J, with 11 bases in the middle. The CDR3 has 15 amino acids. The DNA of the CDR3 is TGTGCCACCAGCAGAGACGGGACCGCCTCAGATACGCAGTATTTT. Translation gives CATSRDGTASDTQYF.